The 6 T cell receptor beta chains below were found in one sample sequenced in a study of T-cell memory formation after mild COVID-19. TCRdb analysed the 5' RACE reads with MiXCR anew, one entry per CDR3 protein. The table shows 250,000 to 300,000 distinct CDR3 sequences, with roughly 17% occurring only once. Sequencing was carried out using PBMCs or a T cell subset sorted from them (not recorded which). The receptors originated from a man aged 18 to 29 who had mild COVID-19 (a few samples of this study predate the infection). Cell type and time point are not known.

This clonotype was detected only a few times. This chain joins TRBV5-1 and TRBJ2-5, with D perhaps TRBD1 or TRBD2 (5 bases each). This CDR3 has 15 amino acids. Germline CDR1 SGHRS, CDR2 YFSETQ. Between the trimmed V and J ends, which lost 0 bases and 10 bases, there was a span of 19 bases. As DNA, the CDR3 is TGCGCCAGCAGCTTGGCCGGTACCCCCCTGGGGGACCAGTACTTC. This translates into CASSLAGTPLGDQYF.

The V call is TRBV5-1, the J call TRBJ1-1; D ambiguous. The CDR3 is 16 residues long. Germline values: CDR1 SGHRS, CDR2 YFSETQ. Trimming left V 0 bases short and J 1 base short, with 13 bases between. CDR3 sequence (DNA): TGCGCCAGCAGCTTGGGATGGGGAAGCGGGAACACTGAAGCTTTCTTT. It specifies CASSLGWGSGNTEAFF. The whole variable domain, remainder taken from reference TRBV5-1 and TRBJ1-1, is KAGVTQTPRYLIKTRGQQVTLSCSPISGHRSVSWYQQTPGQGLQFLFEYFSETQRNKGNFPGRFSGRQFSNSRSEMNVSTLELGDSALYLCASSLGWGSGNTEAFFGQGTRLTVV.

V usage is TRBV28 and J usage is TRBJ2-7, with TRBD2 matching 7 bases. Trimming took 2 bases from V and 2 from J; bases not matched to a gene: 9. The germline gives CDR1 MDHEN, CDR2 SYDVKM. There are 16 residues in the CDR3. The CDR3 spells CASSLTTGRGAYEQYV. DNA for the CDR3: TGTGCCAGCAGTTTAACAACTGGGAGGGGCGCCTACGAGCAGTACGTC.

This clonotype was seen only a few times. The V call is TRBV29-1, the J call TRBJ1-2; 9 bases are shared with TRBD1. The CDR3 is made up of 13 amino acids. Per the germline V gene, CDR1 is SQVTM and CDR2 is ANQGSEA. With V trimmed by 6 bases and J by 5 bases, 7 bases remained unmatched. The CDR3 nucleotides are TGCAGCGTGAAGGGGACAGGGCCTTATGGCTACACCTTC. Translating it yields CSVKGTGPYGYTF.

This chain joins TRBV6-2 or TRBV6-3 and TRBJ1-5; a possible D gene is TRBD1 (6 bases). The CDR3 consists of 20 residues. The ends were cut back, 0 bases at V and 0 bases at J, with 21 bases in the middle. Germline V gene sequence: CDR1 MNHEY, CDR2 SVGEGT. The CDR3 region is CASSYSIAARGTYSNQPQHF. The CDR3 DNA follows: TGTGCCAGCAGTTACTCGATTGCGGCCAGGGGCACATATAGCAATCAGCCCCAGCATTTT.

CDR3 residues: CASSLQGTYGYTF. DNA of the CDR3: TGTGCCAGCAGCCTGCAGGGGACTTATGGCTACACCTTC. V is TRBV5-6 and J is TRBJ1-2, with D tentatively TRBD1 (6 bases). Germline lookup yields CDR1 SGHDT and CDR2 YYEEEE. V gave up 4 bases and J gave up 5 bases, with 12 bases separating them. The CDR3 extends over 13 amino acids.